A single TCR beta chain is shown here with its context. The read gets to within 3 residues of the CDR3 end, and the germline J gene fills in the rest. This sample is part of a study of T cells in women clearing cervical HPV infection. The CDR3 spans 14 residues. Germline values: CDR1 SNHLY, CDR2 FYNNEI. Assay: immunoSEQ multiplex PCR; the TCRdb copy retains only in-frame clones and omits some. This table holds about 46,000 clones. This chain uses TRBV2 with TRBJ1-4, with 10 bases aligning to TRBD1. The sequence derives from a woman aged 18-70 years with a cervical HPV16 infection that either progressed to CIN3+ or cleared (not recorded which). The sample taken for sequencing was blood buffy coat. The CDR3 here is CASARQGAGSPLFF. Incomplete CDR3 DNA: TGTGCCAGCGCACGACAGGGGGCAGGATCACCA.